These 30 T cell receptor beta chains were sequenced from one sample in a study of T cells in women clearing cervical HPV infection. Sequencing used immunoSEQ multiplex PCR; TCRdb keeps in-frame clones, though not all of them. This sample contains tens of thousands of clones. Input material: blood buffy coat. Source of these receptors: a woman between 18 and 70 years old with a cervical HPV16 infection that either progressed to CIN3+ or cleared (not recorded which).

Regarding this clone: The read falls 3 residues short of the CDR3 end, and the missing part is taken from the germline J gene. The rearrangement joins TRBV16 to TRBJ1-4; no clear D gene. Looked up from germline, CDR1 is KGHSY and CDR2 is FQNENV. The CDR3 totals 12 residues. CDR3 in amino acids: CASSLLGGLLFF. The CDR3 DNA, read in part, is TGTGCCAGCAGCCTACTAGGAGGGTTA.

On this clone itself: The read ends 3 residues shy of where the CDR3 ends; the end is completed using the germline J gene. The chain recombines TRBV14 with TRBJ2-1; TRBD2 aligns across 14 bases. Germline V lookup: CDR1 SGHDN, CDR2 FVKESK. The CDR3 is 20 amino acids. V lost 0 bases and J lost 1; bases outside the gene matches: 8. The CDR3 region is CASSQEGPRLAGGSYNEQFF. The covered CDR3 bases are TGTGCCAGCAGCCAAGAGGGCCCCCGACTAGCGGGGGGGTCCTACAATGAG.

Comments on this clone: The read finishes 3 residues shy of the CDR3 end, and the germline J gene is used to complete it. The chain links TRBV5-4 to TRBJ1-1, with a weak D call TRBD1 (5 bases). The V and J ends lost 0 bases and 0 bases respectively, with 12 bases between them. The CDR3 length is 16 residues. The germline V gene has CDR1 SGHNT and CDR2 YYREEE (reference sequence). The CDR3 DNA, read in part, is TGTGCCAGCAGCTTGGACCCGACAGCCATGAACACTGAA. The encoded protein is CASSLDPTAMNTE. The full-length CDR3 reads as CASSLDPTAMNTEAFF.

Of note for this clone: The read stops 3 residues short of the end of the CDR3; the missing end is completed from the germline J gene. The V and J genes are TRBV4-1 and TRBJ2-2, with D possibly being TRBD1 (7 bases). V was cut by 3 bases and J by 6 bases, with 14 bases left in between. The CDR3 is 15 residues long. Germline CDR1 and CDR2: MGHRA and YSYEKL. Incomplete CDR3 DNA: TGCGCCAGCAGCCAGACTCCCAGGGGGGCCGGGGAG. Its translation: CASSQTPRGAGE. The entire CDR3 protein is CASSQTPRGAGELFF.

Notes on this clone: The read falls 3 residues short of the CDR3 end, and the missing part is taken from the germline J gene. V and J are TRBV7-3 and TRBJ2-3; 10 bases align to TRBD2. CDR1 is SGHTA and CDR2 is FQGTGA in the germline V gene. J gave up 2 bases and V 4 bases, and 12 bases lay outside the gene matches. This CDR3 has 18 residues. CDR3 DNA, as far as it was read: TGTGCCAGCAGCTACCTCGGGCTCAGCGGGGGGGCCACAGATACG. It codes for CASSYLGLSGGATDT. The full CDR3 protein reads CASSYLGLSGGATDTQYF.

The sequenced CDR3 bases are TGCAGTGCTAGAGGGGACTATGACTACGAG. Translated: CSARGDYDYE. The entire CDR3 protein is CSARGDYDYEQYF. This chain joins TRBV20-1 and TRBJ2-7, with 7 positions matching TRBD2. Coverage ceases 3 residues before the CDR3 finishes, and the germline J gene fills in the end. The CDR3 has 13 residues. Trimming at V came to 1 base and at J to 3 bases, leaving 3 bases not matched to a gene. Germline CDR1 DFQATT, CDR2 SNEGSKA (reference sequence).

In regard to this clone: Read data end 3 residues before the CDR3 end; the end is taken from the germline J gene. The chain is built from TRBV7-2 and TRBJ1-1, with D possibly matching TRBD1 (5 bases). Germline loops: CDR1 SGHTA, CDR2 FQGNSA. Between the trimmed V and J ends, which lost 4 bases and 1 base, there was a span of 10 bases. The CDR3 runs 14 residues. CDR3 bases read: TGTGCCAGCAGCTCGGGACTGACGAACACTGAA. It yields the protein CASSSGLTNTE. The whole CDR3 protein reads CASSSGLTNTEAFF.

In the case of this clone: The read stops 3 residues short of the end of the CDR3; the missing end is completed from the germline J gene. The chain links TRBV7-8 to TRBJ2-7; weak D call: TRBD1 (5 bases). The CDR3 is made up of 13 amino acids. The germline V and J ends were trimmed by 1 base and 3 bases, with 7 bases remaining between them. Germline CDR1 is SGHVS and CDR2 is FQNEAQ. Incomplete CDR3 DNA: TGTGCCAGCAGCTTAGGACAGTACTACGAG. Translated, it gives CASSLGQYYE. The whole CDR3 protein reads CASSLGQYYEQYF.

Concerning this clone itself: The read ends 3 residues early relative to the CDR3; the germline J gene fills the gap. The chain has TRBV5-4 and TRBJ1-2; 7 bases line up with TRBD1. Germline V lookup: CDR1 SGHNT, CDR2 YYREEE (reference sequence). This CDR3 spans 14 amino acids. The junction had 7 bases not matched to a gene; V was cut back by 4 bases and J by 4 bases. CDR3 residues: CASSEQGYGYGYTF. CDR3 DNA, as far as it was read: TGTGCCAGCAGCGAACAGGGGTACGGCTATGGC. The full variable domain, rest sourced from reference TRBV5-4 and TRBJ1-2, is ETGVTQSPTHLIKTRGQQVTLRCSSQSGHNTVSWYQQALGQGPQFIFQYYREEENGRGNFPPRFSGLQFPNYSSELNVNALELDDSALYLCASSEQGYGYGYTFGSGTRLTVV.

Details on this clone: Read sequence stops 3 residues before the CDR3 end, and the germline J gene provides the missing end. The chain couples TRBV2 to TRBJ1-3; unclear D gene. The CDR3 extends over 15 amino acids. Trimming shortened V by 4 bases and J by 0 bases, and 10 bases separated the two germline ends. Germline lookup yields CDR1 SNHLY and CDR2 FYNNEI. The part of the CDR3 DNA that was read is TGTGCCAGCAGTGTACAGTTGGCCTCTGGAAACACC. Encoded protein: CASSVQLASGNT. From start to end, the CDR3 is CASSVQLASGNTIYF.

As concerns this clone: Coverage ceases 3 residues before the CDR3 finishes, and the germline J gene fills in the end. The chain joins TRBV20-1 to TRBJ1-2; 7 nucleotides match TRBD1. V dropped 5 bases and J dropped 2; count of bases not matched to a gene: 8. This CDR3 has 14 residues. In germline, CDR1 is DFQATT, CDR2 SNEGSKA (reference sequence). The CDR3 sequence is CSAGDSRKNYGYTF. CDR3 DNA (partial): TGCAGTGCTGGGGACAGCCGGAAGAACTATGGC.

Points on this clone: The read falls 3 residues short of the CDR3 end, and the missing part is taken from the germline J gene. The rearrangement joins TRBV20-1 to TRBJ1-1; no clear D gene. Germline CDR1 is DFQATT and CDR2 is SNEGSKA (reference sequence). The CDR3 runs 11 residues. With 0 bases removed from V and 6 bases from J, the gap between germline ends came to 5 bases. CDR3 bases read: TGCAGTGCTAGAGATATGTCTGAA. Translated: CSARDMSE. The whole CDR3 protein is CSARDMSEAFF.

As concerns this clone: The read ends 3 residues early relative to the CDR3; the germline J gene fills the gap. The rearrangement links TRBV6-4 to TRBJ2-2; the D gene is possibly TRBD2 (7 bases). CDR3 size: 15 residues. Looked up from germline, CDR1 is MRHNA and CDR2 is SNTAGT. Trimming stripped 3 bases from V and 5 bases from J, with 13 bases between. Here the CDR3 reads CASSERGGGTGELFF. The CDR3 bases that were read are TGTGCCAGCAGTGAACGAGGGGGGGGAACCGGGGAG.

CDR3 in amino acids: CASSGGETDTQYF. The sequenced CDR3 bases are TGTGCCAGCAGTGGGGGGGAAACAGATACG. The chain recombines TRBV6-4 with TRBJ2-3, with D tentatively TRBD2 (6 bases). Read data end 3 residues before the CDR3 end; the end is taken from the germline J gene. CDR1 is MRHNA, CDR2 SNTAGT, per germline. The CDR3 is made up of 13 amino acids. V was shortened by 4 bases and J by 3 bases, with 8 bases between the two germline ends.

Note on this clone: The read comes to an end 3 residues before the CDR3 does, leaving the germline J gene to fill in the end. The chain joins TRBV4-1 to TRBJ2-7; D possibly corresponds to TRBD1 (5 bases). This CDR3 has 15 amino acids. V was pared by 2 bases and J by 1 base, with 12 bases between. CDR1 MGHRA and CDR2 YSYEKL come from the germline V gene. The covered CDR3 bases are TGCGCCAGCAGCCAAACCCTCAGGGAATCCTACGAG. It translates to CASSQTLRESYE. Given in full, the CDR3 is CASSQTLRESYEQYF.

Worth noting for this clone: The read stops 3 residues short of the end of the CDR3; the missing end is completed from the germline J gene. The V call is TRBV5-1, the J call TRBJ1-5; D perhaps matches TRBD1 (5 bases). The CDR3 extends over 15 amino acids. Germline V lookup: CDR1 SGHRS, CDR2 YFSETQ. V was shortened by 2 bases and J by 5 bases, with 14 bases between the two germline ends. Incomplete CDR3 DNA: TGCGCCAGCAGCTTCTTCGGGACTAGAGATCAGCCC. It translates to CASSFFGTRDQP. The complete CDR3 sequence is CASSFFGTRDQPQHF.

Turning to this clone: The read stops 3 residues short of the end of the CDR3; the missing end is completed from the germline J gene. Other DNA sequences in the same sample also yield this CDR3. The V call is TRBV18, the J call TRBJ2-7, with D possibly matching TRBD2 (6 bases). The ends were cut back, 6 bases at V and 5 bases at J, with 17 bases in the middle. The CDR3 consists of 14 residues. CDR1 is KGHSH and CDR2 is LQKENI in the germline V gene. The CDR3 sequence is CASSPAGLADEQYF. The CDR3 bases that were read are TGTGCCAGCTCCCCCGCGGGGTTAGCGGACGAG.

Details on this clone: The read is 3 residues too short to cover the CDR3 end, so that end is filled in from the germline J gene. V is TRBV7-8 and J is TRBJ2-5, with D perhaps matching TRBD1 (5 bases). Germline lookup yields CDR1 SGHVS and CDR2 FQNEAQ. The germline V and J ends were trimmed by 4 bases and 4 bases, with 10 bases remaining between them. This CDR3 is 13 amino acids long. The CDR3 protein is CASSSSQGETQYF. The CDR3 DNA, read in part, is TGTGCCAGCAGCTCCAGCCAGGGAGAGACC.

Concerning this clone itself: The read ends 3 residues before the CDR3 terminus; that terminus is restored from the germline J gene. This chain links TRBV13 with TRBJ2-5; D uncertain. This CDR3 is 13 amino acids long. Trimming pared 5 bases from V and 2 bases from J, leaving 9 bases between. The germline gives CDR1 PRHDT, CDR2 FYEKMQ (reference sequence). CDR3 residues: CASSPVRQETQYF. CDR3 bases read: TGTGCCAGCAGCCCGGTCCGGCAAGAGACC.

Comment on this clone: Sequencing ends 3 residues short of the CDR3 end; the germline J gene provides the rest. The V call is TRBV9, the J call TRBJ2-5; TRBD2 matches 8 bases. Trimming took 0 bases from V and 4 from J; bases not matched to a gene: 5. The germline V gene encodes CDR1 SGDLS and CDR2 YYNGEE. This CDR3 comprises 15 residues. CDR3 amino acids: CASSVVSAGGETQYF. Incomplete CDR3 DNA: TGTGCCAGCAGCGTAGTTTCGGCGGGGGGAGAGACC.

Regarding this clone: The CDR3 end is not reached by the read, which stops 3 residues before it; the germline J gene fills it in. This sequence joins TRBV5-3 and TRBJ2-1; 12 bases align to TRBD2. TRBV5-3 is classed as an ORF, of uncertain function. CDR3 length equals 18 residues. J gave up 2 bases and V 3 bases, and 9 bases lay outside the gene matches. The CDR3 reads CARSCSSLAGGPYNEQFF. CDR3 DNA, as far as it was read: TGTGCCAGAAGCTGCAGCAGCCTAGCGGGGGGGCCCTACAATGAG.

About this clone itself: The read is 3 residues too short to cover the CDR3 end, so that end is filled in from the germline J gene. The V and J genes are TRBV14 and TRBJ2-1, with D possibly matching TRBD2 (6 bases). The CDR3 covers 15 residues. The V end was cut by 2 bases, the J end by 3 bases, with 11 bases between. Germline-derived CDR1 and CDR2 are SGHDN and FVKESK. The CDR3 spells CASSQRDFFYNEQFF. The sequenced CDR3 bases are TGTGCCAGCAGCCAAAGGGACTTCTTCTACAATGAG. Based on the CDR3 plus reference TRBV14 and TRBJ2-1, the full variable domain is EAGVTQFPSHSVIEKGQTVTLRCDPISGHDNLYWYRRVMGKEIKFLLHFVKESKQDESGMPNNRFLAERTGGTYSTLKVQPAELEDSGVYFCASSQRDFFYNEQFFGPGTRLTVL.

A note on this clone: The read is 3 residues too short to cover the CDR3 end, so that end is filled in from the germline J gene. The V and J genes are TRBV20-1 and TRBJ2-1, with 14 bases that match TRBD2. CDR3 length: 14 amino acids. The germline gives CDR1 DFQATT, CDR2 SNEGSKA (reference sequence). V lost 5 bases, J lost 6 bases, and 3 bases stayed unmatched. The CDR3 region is CSAPGTSGGNEQFF. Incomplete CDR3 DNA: TGCAGTGCTCCCGGGACTAGCGGGGGCAATGAG.

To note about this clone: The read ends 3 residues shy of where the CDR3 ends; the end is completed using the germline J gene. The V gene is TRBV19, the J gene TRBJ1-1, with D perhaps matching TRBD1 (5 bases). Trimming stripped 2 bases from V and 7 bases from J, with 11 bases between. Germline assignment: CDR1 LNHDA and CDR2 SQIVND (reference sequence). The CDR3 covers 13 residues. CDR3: CASSITGGGEAFF. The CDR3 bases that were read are TGTGCCAGTAGTATAACGGGGGGAGGTGAA.

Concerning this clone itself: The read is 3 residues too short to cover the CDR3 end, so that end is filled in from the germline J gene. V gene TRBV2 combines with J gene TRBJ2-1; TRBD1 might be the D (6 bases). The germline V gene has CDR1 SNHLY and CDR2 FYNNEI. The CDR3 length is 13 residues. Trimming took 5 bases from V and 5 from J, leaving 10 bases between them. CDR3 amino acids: CASSRRQDNEQFF. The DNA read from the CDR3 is TGTGCCAGCAGTAGACGACAGGACAATGAG.

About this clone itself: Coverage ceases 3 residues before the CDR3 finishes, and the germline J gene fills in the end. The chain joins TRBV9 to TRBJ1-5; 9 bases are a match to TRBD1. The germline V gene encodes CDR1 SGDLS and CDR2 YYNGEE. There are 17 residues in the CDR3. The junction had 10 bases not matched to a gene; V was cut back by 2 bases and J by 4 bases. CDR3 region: CASSVRQGETGNQPQHF. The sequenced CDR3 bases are TGTGCCAGCAGCGTCAGACAGGGGGAAACGGGGAATCAGCCC.

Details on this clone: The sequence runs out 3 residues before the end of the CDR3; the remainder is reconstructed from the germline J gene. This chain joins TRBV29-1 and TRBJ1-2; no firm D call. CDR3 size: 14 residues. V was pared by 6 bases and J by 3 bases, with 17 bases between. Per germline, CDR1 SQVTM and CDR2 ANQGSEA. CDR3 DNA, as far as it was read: TGCAGCGTCGACCTCGCCCAGAGCGACTATGGC. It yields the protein CSVDLAQSDYG. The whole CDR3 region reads CSVDLAQSDYGYTF.

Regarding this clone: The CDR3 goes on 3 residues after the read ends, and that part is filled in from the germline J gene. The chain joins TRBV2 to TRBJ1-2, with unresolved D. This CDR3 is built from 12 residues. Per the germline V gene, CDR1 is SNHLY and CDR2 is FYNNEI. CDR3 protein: CASDGDVSGYTF. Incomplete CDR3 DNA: TGTGCCAGTGACGGGGATGTGAGCGGC. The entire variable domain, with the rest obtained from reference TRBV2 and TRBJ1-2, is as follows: EPEVTQTPSHQVTQMGQEVILRCVPISNHLYFYWYRQILGQKVEFLVSFYNNEISEKSEIFDDQFSVERPDGSNFTLKIRSTKLEDSAMYFCASDGDVSGYTFGSGTRLTVV.

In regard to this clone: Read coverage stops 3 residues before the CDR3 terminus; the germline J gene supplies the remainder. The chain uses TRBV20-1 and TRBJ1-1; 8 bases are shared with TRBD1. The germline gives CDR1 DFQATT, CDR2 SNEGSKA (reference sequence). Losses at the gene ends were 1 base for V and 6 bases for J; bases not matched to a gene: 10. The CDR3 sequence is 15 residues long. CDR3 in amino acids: CSARARDRIASEAFF. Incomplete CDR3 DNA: TGCAGTGCTAGAGCTCGGGACAGGATCGCTTCTGAA.

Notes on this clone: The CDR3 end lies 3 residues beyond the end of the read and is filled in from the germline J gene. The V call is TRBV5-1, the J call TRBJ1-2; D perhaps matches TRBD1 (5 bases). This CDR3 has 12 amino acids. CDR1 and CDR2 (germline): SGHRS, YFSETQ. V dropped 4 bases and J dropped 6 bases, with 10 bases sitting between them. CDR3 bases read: TGCGCCAGCAGCCCGACAGATAATGGC. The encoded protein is CASSPTDNG. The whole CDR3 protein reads CASSPTDNGYTF.